This record looks at one T cell receptor (beta chain) sequence and its context. Its antigen remains unknown. Only in-frame clones appear in the TCRdb table, and some are missing; sequencing was by immunoSEQ multiplex PCR. The sample carries 200,000 to 250,000 clones, 80% to 85% recorded once. This entry is derived from a study of cytomegalovirus exposure and HLA in healthy donors. The donors were part of the validation cohort of 120 subjects. That cohort was separate from the first cohort, which comprised 666 subjects. Study outcomes and limitations: Cytomegalovirus status, reportedly, was diagnosed with high specificity and sensitivity by the classifier.

The CDR3 is 15 amino acids. V shed 3 bases, J shed 6 bases, and the junction held 4 bases outside the gene matches. Germline CDR1 is LNHNV and CDR2 is YYDKDF (reference sequence). The chain joins TRBV15 to TRBJ2-1; 11 nucleotides align to TRBD2. The sample comprised PBMCs. This clonotype was sampled from a woman aged 30 to 39 in good health and CMV-seropositive. The CDR3 reads CATSSVAGGGNEQFF. The CDR3 nucleotides read TGTGCCACCAGCAGCGTAGCGGGAGGGGGCAATGAGCAGTTCTTC.